This T cell receptor beta chain is from a study of T cell responses to AZD1222 COVID-19 vaccine. Trimming cost V 6 bases and J 6 bases; bases outside gene matches: 8. CDR3 length equals 15 residues. CDR1 and CDR2 from the germline V gene are MRHNA and SNTAGT. Study findings and constraints: White British donors predominated, females outnumbered males, and clonal diversity was possibly underestimated. Regions 160-218 and 743-854 held dominance among vaccine-associated CD4 TCRs, which spanned spike. Nearly half of the spike-specific TCRs reportedly recognize variant regions that carry no mutations. Seropositive at baseline were only a handful of AZD1222 recipients.

In the case of this clone: Its antigen is not known.

TCRdb keeps only in-frame clones here, not all; method: immunoSEQ multiplex PCR. Of about 130,000 clones in the sample, approximately 90% were seen once. The sequencing used peripheral blood, collected on day 0 of AZD1222 vaccination. V and J are TRBV6-4 and TRBJ2-1, with TRBD2 identical over 10 bases. This receptor was identified in an adult in good health. The CDR3, as DNA: TGTGCCAGCAGCCACGAGCGGGGGGGCGCCAATGAGCAGTTCTTC. It is translated as CASSHERGGANEQFF.